This is a list of T cell receptor beta chains from one sample in a study of beta chain features in type 1 diabetes. Sequencing was performed with immunoSEQ multiplex PCR; in TCRdb, only in-frame clones are kept and a portion is missing. Of about 220,000 clones listed, under 13% are singletons. Material: central memory CD4+ T cells from blood. Every receptor here comes from a young man in good health. Both conserved end residues are part of each CDR3. The D gene is left open where the match is weak. Clone size is not always given. Where it is, it says once, few, many or a class for expanded clones.

j_call	clone_size	d_call	v_call	cdr3_aa	cdr3_nt
TRBJ2-7	few	NA	TRBV27	CASSRGRQGYEQYF	TGTGCCAGCAGTCGGGGGCGACAAGGGTACGAGCAGTACTTC
TRBJ2-7	NA	TRBD2	TRBV18	CASSPVGTSSYEQYF	TGTGCCAGCTCACCTGTAGGGACTAGTTCCTACGAGCAGTACTTC
TRBJ2-7	few	TRBD1	TRBV18	CASSPPDRGISYEQYF	TGTGCCAGCTCACCACCGGACAGGGGGATCTCCTACGAGCAGTACTTC
TRBJ2-3	few	NA	TRBV5-1	CASSLGLQSDTQYF	TGCGCCAGCAGCTTGGGTCTGCAGTCGGATACGCAGTATTTT
TRBJ2-4	few	NA	TRBV28	CASSPETGARAKNIQYF	TGTGCCAGCAGTCCAGAAACAGGCGCTAGAGCCAAAAACATTCAGTACTTC
TRBJ2-1	few	TRBD2	TRBV29-1	CSVDSGSSADNEQFF	TGCAGCGTTGATAGCGGGAGTTCGGCTGACAATGAGCAGTTCTTC
TRBJ2-3	few	NA	TRBV29-1	CSAAGGGDTQYF	TGCAGCGCTGCGGGTGGGGGAGATACGCAGTATTTT
TRBJ2-7	NA	NA	TRBV14	CASSLGSYEQYF	TGTGCCAGCAGCCTCGGGTCCTACGAGCAGTACTTC
TRBJ2-6	NA	NA	TRBV30	CASPAPSGANVLTF	TGTGCCTCCCCCGCTCCCTCTGGGGCCAACGTCCTGACTTTC
TRBJ1-1	many	NA	TRBV9	CASSAWTVNTEAFF	TGTGCCAGCAGCGCCTGGACTGTGAACACTGAAGCTTTCTTT
TRBJ1-2	few	NA	TRBV7-2	CASSLAPGTHYGYTF	TGTGCCAGCAGCTTAGCGCCCGGGACCCACTATGGCTACACCTTC
TRBJ1-5	few	NA	TRBV30	CAWSVDGRQGQPQHF	TGTGCCTGGAGTGTAGACGGACGTCAGGGGCAGCCCCAGCATTTT
TRBJ2-3	few	NA	TRBV7-2	CASSFSGRLSSTDTQYF	TGTGCCAGCAGCTTTAGTGGCAGACTTAGCAGCACAGATACGCAGTATTTT
TRBJ2-5	few	NA	TRBV5-8	CASSSLWGLRGQETQYF	TGTGCCAGCAGCTCCCTATGGGGCCTAAGGGGCCAAGAGACCCAGTACTTC
TRBJ2-3	few	NA	TRBV30	CAWSTWERSTDTQYF	TGTGCCTGGAGTACGTGGGAGAGATCCACAGATACGCAGTATTTT
TRBJ2-6	NA	NA	TRBV28	CASSGLPSGANVLTF	TGTGCCAGCAGTGGGCTGCCCTCTGGGGCCAACGTCCTGACTTTC
TRBJ2-3	few	TRBD2	TRBV11-2	CASSKGTSGGGDTQYF	TGTGCCAGCAGCAAAGGGACTAGCGGGGGCGGAGATACGCAGTATTTT
TRBJ2-7	few	TRBD2	TRBV6-1	CASSAAFGGRVSYEQYF	TGTGCCAGCAGTGCGGCCTTCGGCGGGAGGGTGTCCTACGAGCAGTACTTC
TRBJ2-1	few	TRBD1	TRBV10-3	CAISEVDRGLGYEQFF	TGTGCCATCAGTGAGGTCGACAGGGGGCTTGGGTATGAGCAGTTCTTC
TRBJ2-3	NA	NA	TRBV11-3	CASSRRDNTDTQYF	TGTGCCAGCAGCCGGCGCGATAACACAGATACGCAGTATTTT
TRBJ2-7	many	TRBD1	TRBV5-1	CASTRGGEGGPEQYF	TGCGCCAGCACCAGAGGGGGCGAAGGAGGCCCCGAGCAGTACTTC
TRBJ2-7	NA	NA	TRBV4-1	CASSQVWQGSYEQYF	TGCGCCAGCAGCCAAGTGTGGCAGGGGAGCTACGAGCAGTACTTC
TRBJ2-1	NA	NA	TRBV9	CASSARGGPYNEQFF	TGTGCCAGCAGTGCCAGGGGAGGGCCCTACAATGAGCAGTTCTTC
TRBJ2-3	few	TRBD2	TRBV30	CAWSRTSGFSDTQYF	TGTGCCTGGAGTCGGACTAGCGGGTTTTCAGATACGCAGTATTTT
TRBJ2-3	few	TRBD2	TRBV30	CAWSATSGRTDTQYF	TGTGCCTGGAGTGCAACTAGCGGGAGGACAGATACGCAGTATTTT
TRBJ2-7	NA	NA	TRBV28	CASSSTSSTGYF	TGTGCCAGCAGTTCGACTAGTTCAACGGGTTACTTC
TRBJ2-4	few	TRBD2	TRBV6-1	CASSDGSASGGNIQYF	TGTGCCAGCAGTGATGGCTCGGCTAGCGGGGGGAACATTCAGTACTTC
TRBJ2-7	many	NA	TRBV7-2	CASSLWPSTYEQYF	TGTGCCAGCAGCTTATGGCCCAGCACCTACGAGCAGTACTTC
TRBJ2-7	few	TRBD1	TRBV11-2	CASSPRTGQNEQYF	TGTGCCAGCAGCCCCCGGACAGGGCAAAACGAGCAGTACTTC
TRBJ1-2	NA	NA	TRBV28	CASTSGGYDYGYTF	TGTGCCAGCACCTCGGGTGGATACGACTATGGCTACACCTTC
TRBJ2-1	few	NA	TRBV11-2	CASTRLDLGDNEQFF	TGTGCCAGCACCCGCCTCGACCTGGGAGACAATGAGCAGTTCTTC
TRBJ1-2	few	NA	TRBV6-5	CASRHNYGYTF	TGTGCCAGCAGACACAACTATGGCTACACCTTC
TRBJ2-7	few	NA	TRBV5-1	CASSLDSTTEQYF	TGCGCCAGCAGCTTGGACAGTACGACCGAGCAGTACTTC
TRBJ1-2	NA	NA	TRBV7-2	CASSLVSAGTYGYTF	TGTGCCAGCAGCTTGGTCTCCGCAGGAACGTATGGCTACACCTTC
TRBJ2-3	NA	TRBD1	TRBV28	CASTQDRATDTQYF	TGTGCCAGCACCCAGGACAGGGCCACAGATACGCAGTATTTT
TRBJ1-4	few	TRBD1	TRBV2	CASSGWDREKLFF	TGTGCCAGCAGTGGTTGGGACAGAGAAAAACTGTTTTTT
TRBJ2-5	few	NA	TRBV5-8	CASSPSPETQYF	TGTGCCAGCAGCCCCTCCCCCGAGACCCAGTACTTC
TRBJ1-5	few	NA	TRBV28	CASSFATQGSQPQHF	TGTGCCAGCAGTTTCGCAACTCAGGGCTCGCAGCCCCAGCATTTT
TRBJ2-1	NA	NA	TRBV7-3	CASSLGSGQGNEQFF	TGTGCCAGCAGCTTAGGGAGTGGGCAGGGGAATGAGCAGTTCTTC
TRBJ2-1	few	TRBD2	TRBV11-2	CASSLGVGTSKSNEQFF	TGTGCCAGCAGCTTAGGGGTGGGGACTAGCAAGTCCAATGAGCAGTTCTTC
TRBJ2-2	NA	NA	TRBV10-3	CAISLRRDTGELFF	TGTGCCATCAGCCTCAGAAGGGACACCGGGGAGCTGTTTTTT
TRBJ1-2	many	NA	TRBV30	CAWSTYFDGLEGYTF	TGTGCCTGGAGTACCTACTTTGACGGGTTGGAAGGCTACACCTTC
TRBJ2-7	few	TRBD2	TRBV30	CAWSPGTTLREQYF	TGTGCCTGGAGTCCCGGGACTACGCTTCGCGAGCAGTACTTC
TRBJ2-7	NA	NA	TRBV5-1	CASSLDLGGTDEQYF	TGCGCCAGCAGCTTGGATTTAGGGGGTACGGACGAGCAGTACTTC
TRBJ2-7	NA	TRBD2	TRBV29-1	CSVGKAGVGYEQYF	TGCAGCGTTGGAAAAGCGGGAGTTGGCTACGAGCAGTACTTC
TRBJ1-3	NA	NA	TRBV29-1	CSVGQFSGNTIYF	TGCAGCGTCGGACAGTTCTCTGGAAACACCATATATTTT
TRBJ1-2	NA	NA	TRBV21-1	CARIQGTDPLNGGYTF	TGTGCCAGGATACAGGGGACCGATCCCTTGAATGGGGGCTACACCTTC
TRBJ1-1	NA	NA	TRBV5-1	CASRPARNTEAFF	TGCGCCAGCAGACCTGCGCGGAACACTGAAGCTTTCTTT
TRBJ2-7	NA	NA	TRBV6-5	CASRQHDSNEQYF	TGTGCCAGCAGACAACATGACAGTAACGAGCAGTACTTC
TRBJ1-1	NA	NA	TRBV18	CASSQPRNTEAFF	TGTGCCAGCTCACAACCAAGGAACACTGAAGCTTTCTTT
TRBJ2-1	few	NA	TRBV7-2	CASSSHRGGIGGEQFF	TGTGCCAGCAGCTCACACCGCGGCGGGATTGGGGGTGAGCAGTTCTTC
TRBJ2-3	many	NA	TRBV29-1	CSVEVLSGFTDTQYF	TGCAGCGTTGAAGTCCTTAGCGGATTCACAGATACGCAGTATTTT
TRBJ2-3	few	TRBD2	TRBV7-8	CASSLAAAGGADTQYF	TGTGCCAGCAGCTTAGCGGCAGCGGGAGGCGCAGATACGCAGTATTTT
TRBJ2-3	NA	TRBD2	TRBV9	CASSVGLAGGTTDTQYF	TGTGCCAGCAGCGTCGGACTAGCGGGAGGCACCACAGATACGCAGTATTTT